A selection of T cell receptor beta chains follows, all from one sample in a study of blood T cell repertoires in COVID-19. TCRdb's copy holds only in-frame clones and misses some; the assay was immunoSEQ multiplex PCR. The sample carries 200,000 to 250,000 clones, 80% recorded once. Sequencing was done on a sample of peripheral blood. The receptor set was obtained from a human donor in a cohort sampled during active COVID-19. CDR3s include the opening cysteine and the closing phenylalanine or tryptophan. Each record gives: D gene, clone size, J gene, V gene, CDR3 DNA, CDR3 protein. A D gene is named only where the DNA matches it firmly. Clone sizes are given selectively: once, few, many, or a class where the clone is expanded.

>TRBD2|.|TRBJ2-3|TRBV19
TGTGCCAGTAGCCCTAGCGGGAGTGTGGCAGATACGCAGTATTTT
CASSPSGSVADTQYF
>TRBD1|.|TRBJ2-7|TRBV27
TGTGCCAGCAGTACTCGGGACAGTGGGCTCTACGAGCAGTACTTC
CASSTRDSGLYEQYF
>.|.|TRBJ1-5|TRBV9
TGTGCCAGCAGCCAAAGTGGGGGGGATCAGCCCCAGCATTTT
CASSQSGGDQPQHF
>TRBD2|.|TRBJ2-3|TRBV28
TGTGCCAGCAGTCCACCTGCCGGGACTAGCGGGGGCAGGTTAGGTACGCAGTATTTT
CASSPPAGTSGGRLGTQYF
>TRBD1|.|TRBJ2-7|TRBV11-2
TGTGCCAGCAGCCCAAGGCTGCAGGACAGGGGTTACGAGCAGTACTTC
CASSPRLQDRGYEQYF
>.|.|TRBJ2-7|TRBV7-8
TGTGCCAGCAGCTTAACCGGGGACTCCTACGAGCAGTACTTC
CASSLTGDSYEQYF
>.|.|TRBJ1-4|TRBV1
TGCACCAGCAGCCAAGCAGTCGTGGGCGTCTCGTCAACACCTAATGAAAAACTGTTTTTT
CTSSQAVVGVSSTPNEKLFF
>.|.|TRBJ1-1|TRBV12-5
TGTGCTAGTGGTCTAGACGCCCTCGGCACTGAAGCTTTCTTT
CASGLDALGTEAFF
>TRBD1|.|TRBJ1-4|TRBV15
TGTGCCACCAGCAGAGATTTCAGGGGGCGCTGGGAAAAACTGTTTTTT
CATSRDFRGRWEKLFF
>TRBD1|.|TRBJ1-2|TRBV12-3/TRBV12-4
TGTGCCAGCAGAAAGGGGACAGGGTGGGGCTACACCTTC
CASRKGTGWGYTF
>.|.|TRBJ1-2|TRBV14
TGTGCCAGCAGCCAAGATCCCAGCGGCGGCTACACCTTC
CASSQDPSGGYTF
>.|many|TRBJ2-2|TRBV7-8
TGTGCCAGCAGCTCGCACAACGGGGGGGAGCTGTTTTTT
CASSSHNGGELFF
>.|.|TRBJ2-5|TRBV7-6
TGTGCCAGCAGCTTAAGCCCCGGGACTCGAGGAGAGACCCAGTACTTC
CASSLSPGTRGETQYF
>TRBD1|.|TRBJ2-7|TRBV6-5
TGTGCCAGCAGACAGGGGGCGAAAGGCGAGCAGTACTTC
CASRQGAKGEQYF
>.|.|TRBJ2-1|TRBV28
TGTGCCAGCAGTTTAGCGGGGGCCTCCTACAATGAGCAGTTCTTC
CASSLAGASYNEQFF
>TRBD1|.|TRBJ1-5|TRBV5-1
TGCGCCAGCAGCCCTGGGACAGGGGACCGCCCCCAGCATTTT
CASSPGTGDRPQHF